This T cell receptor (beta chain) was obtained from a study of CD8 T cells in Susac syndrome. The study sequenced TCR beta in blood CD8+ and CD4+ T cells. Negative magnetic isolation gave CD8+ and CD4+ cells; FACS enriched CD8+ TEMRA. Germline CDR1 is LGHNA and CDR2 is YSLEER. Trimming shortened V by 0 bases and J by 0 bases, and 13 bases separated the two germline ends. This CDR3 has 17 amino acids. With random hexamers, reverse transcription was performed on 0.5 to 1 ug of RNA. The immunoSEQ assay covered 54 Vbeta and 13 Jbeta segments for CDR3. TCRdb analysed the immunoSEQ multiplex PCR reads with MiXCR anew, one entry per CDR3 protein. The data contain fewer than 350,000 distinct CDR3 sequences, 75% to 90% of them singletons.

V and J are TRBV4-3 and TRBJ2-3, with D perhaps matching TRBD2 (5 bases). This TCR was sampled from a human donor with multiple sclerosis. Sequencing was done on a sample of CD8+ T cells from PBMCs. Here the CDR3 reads CASSQDQRDISTDTQYF. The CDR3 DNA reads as TGCGCCAGCAGCCAAGATCAACGGGATATTAGCACAGATACGCAGTATTTT.